These 28 T cell receptor beta chains were sequenced from one sample in a study of T cells in Graves' hyperthyroidism and ophthalmopathy (dated by TCRdb to about 2019). The library was generated by multiplex PCR. Data came from an Illumina HiSeq 2000. The TCR beta CDR3 regions were amplified from the RNA transcripts. For the first round of RT-PCR on the TCR CDR3, the HTBI primer set was used together with the Qiagen OneStep RT-PCR kit. Using fastp trimming at Q25 and MiXCR clonotype assembly, TCRdb reanalyzed the public sequencing data and kept in-frame beta chains. Rows matching on CDR3 protein sequence are summarized as one entry with the most common DNA and genes. The sample profile shows roughly 510,000 distinct CDR3 sequences; more than 20% of them were found once. The ten largest clones capture about 25% of the sample. Input material: blood. These receptors all stem from a man between 18 and 29 years old with Graves' hyperthyroidism.

This clonotype has a handful of counts. This chain connects TRBV28 to TRBJ1-6; weak D call: TRBD1 (5 bases). The V gene lost 6 bases and the J gene lost 8 bases, with 14 bases spanning the gap. CDR3 length: 14 amino acids. Germline V gives CDR1 MDHEN, CDR2 SYDVKM. The CDR3 reads CASSSLGGYSPLHF. Here the CDR3 DNA reads TGTGCCAGCAGCTCCCTCGGGGGGTATTCACCCCTCCACTTT.

The chain carries TRBV12-3 or TRBV12-4 and TRBJ2-7; 7 nucleotides line up with TRBD2. After removal of 8 bases from V and 3 bases from J, the junction contained 10 bases not matched to a gene. The length of the CDR3 is 14 residues. DNA of the CDR3: TGTGCCAGCTCTGGGGTCGGGGGGTTCTACGAGCAGTACTTC. Amino acid sequence: CASSGVGGFYEQYF.

This clonotype was detected ten times or more. This chain joins TRBV29-1 and TRBJ2-5; 8 nucleotides line up with TRBD1. CDR1 and CDR2 (germline): SQVTM, ANQGSEA. V was pared by 4 bases and J by 4 bases, with 11 bases of the junction left unmatched. This CDR3 spans 15 amino acids. CDR3 bases: TGCAGCGTTGTTACCCGGGACAGGTGGGGAGAGACCCAGTACTTC. Protein product: CSVVTRDRWGETQYF.

Ten or more counts support this clonotype. The chain carries TRBV4-1 and TRBJ1-5, with D hard to call. Trimming cost V 0 bases and J 3 bases, with 15 bases left between them. The CDR3 has 17 residues. CDR1 and CDR2 from the germline V gene are MGHRA and YSYEKL. As DNA, the CDR3 is TGCGCCAGCAGCCAAGATCAGTCGTTGGCATCCAATCAGCCCCAGCATTTT. Translating gives CASSQDQSLASNQPQHF.

This clonotype was observed many times. The V call is TRBV28, the J call TRBJ1-3; D call uncertain. The germline V and J ends were trimmed by 3 bases and 0 bases, with 6 bases remaining between them. The germline CDR1 and CDR2 sequences are MDHEN and SYDVKM. The CDR3 has 14 amino acids. The CDR3 nucleotides are TGTGCCAGCAGTTTCGATGGCTCTGGAAACACCATATATTTT. Translation gives CASSFDGSGNTIYF.

This clonotype has just a few counts. The V and J genes are TRBV19 and TRBJ2-2; 8 bases fit TRBD2. V lost 7 bases to trimming and J lost 4 bases; unmatched junction nucleotides: 8. Germline V gene sequence: CDR1 LNHDA, CDR2 SQIVND (reference sequence). CDR3 length equals 15 residues. The CDR3 spells CASTPIAGTTGELFF. The CDR3, as DNA: TGTGCCAGTACCCCCATAGCGGGGACCACCGGGGAGCTGTTTTTT.

This clonotype was detected many times. The chain links TRBV10-3 to TRBJ2-7, with 8 bases lining up with TRBD1. V lost 2 bases, J lost 5 bases, and 2 bases stayed unmatched. The CDR3 loop spans 13 amino acids. Looked up from germline, CDR1 is ENHRY and CDR2 is SYGVKD. The CDR3 protein is CAISEADRDEQYF. CDR3 in DNA: TGTGCCATCAGTGAGGCGGACAGGGACGAGCAGTACTTC.

The V call is TRBV27, the J call TRBJ2-5, with 15 bases lining up with TRBD2. Germline loops: CDR1 MNHEY, CDR2 SMNVEV (reference sequence). The trim removed 3 bases at V and 4 bases at J, leaving 6 bases unmatched. The CDR3 loop spans 17 amino acids. CDR3 DNA sequence: TGTGCCAGCAGTTTTAAGGGGACTAGCGGGGGGCCAGAGACCCAGTACTTC. Protein sequence: CASSFKGTSGGPETQYF.

The chain joins TRBV28 to TRBJ2-2; D uncertain. The germline V gene has CDR1 MDHEN and CDR2 SYDVKM. V was clipped by 4 bases and J by 6 bases, with 9 bases between them. This CDR3 spans 13 amino acids. CDR3 nucleotide sequence: TGTGCCAGCAGTTCCAACCCGCCCGGGGAGCTGTTTTTT. Amino acid sequence: CASSSNPPGELFF.

This clonotype was seen more than once but under ten times. The rearrangement uses TRBV4-1 and TRBJ2-6; D is unclear. V dropped 1 base and J dropped 0 bases, with 10 bases sitting between them. Germline V gene sequence: CDR1 MGHRA, CDR2 YSYEKL. The CDR3 has 17 amino acids. The CDR3 is CASSQGRVVSGANVLTF. For the CDR3, the DNA is TGCGCCAGCAGCCAAGGGCGAGTTGTCTCTGGGGCCAACGTCCTGACTTTC.

The CDR3 sequence is CAWTPGPPEGTGEAFF. The CDR3 coding sequence is TGTGCCTGGACCCCGGGCCCCCCCGAGGGGACGGGGGAAGCTTTCTTT. The chain has TRBV30 and TRBJ1-1, with D perhaps matching TRBD1 (5 bases). This CDR3 contains 16 residues. The germline V and J ends were trimmed by 4 bases and 8 bases, with 26 bases remaining between them. Germline CDR1 is GTSNPN and CDR2 is SVGIG (reference sequence).

There are many counts of this clonotype. The genes are TRBV20-1 and TRBJ1-2; D unclear. The CDR3 covers 13 residues. The germline V gene encodes CDR1 DFQATT and CDR2 SNEGSKA (reference sequence). The germline V and J ends were trimmed by 6 bases and 3 bases, with 14 bases remaining between them. CDR3 bases: TGCAGTGCAGCCCCGGCTGCACACTATGGCTACACCTTC. This codes for CSAAPAAHYGYTF.

This clonotype was counted a few times. The chain combines TRBV9 with TRBJ2-2, with 8 bases fitting TRBD2. This CDR3 is 16 amino acids long. The V and J ends lost 0 bases and 4 bases, in that order; junction bases with no gene match: 5. Germline CDR1 reads SGDLS; CDR2 reads YYNGEE. CDR3 protein: CASSVAGGGGTGELFF. The CDR3 DNA sequence: TGTGCCAGCAGCGTAGCGGGAGGGGGTGGCACCGGGGAGCTGTTTTTT. Full variable domain (remainder filled in from reference TRBV9 and TRBJ2-2): DSGVTQTPKHLITATGQRVTLRCSPRSGDLSVYWYQQSLDQGLQFLIQYYNGEERAKGNILERFSAQQFPDLHSELNLSSLELGDSALYFCASSVAGGGGTGELFFGEGSRLTVL.

This clonotype occurred many times. The DNA of the CDR3 is TGTGCCAGCAGCGTGGCCCGGACAGGGAACACTGAAGCTTTCTTT. Translating gives CASSVARTGNTEAFF. The genes are TRBV9 and TRBJ1-1, with 7 bases fitting TRBD1. This CDR3 comprises 15 residues. The germline V gene encodes CDR1 SGDLS and CDR2 YYNGEE. Losses at the gene ends were 2 bases for V and 1 base for J; bases not matched to a gene: 5.

This clonotype has more than one count but fewer than ten. A much bigger clone sits one base away, suggesting this may be a read error. The V and J genes are TRBV4-1 and TRBJ2-7, with 9 bases that match TRBD2. Germline CDR1 reads MGHRA; CDR2 reads YSYEKL. The CDR3 extends over 17 amino acids. The DNA of the CDR3 is TGCGCCAGCAACCAAGAATGGGGAGCGGGGGGAGGCTACGAGCAGTACTTC. As protein: CASNQEWGAGGGYEQYF.

On this clonotype: The germline gene is not matched at one end of the junction; a read error may be the cause. The rearrangement uses TRBV6-1 and TRBJ1-1; TRBD1 might be the D (6 bases). The CDR3 has 14 amino acids. Germline loops: CDR1 MNHNS, CDR2 SASEGT. The CDR3 bases are TGTGCCACCAGTCGTGGGGGGGAGAGGGGGGAAGCTTTCTTT. Residues: CATSRGGERGEAFF.

This clonotype was counted at least ten times. The rearrangement joins TRBV4-1 to TRBJ2-7, with TRBD2 as a possible D gene (5 bases). With 4 bases removed from V and 2 bases from J, the gap between germline ends came to 12 bases. Germline CDR1 MGHRA, CDR2 YSYEKL. The CDR3 extends over 14 amino acids. Here the CDR3 reads CASSPPGITYEQYF. The DNA of the CDR3 is TGCGCCAGCAGCCCCCCGGGGATCACCTACGAGCAGTACTTC.

This clonotype was detected ten times or more. This chain links TRBV20-1 with TRBJ1-1; D might be TRBD1 (6 bases). Trimming stripped 0 bases from V and 0 bases from J, with 14 bases between. CDR3 length: 16 amino acids. Germline-derived CDR1 and CDR2 are DFQATT and SNEGSKA (reference sequence). CDR3 residues: CSARDVQGIMNTEAFF. CDR3 nucleotides: TGCAGTGCTAGAGATGTACAGGGTATTATGAACACTGAAGCTTTCTTT.

This rearrangement joins TRBV12-3 or TRBV12-4 to TRBJ1-2; 8 bases align to TRBD1. The CDR3 has 17 residues. Unmatched junction bases numbered 20, after V lost 6 bases and J lost 8 bases. The CDR3 region has the DNA TGTGCCAGCAGCCCCAAACTCTGGACAGGGCCCCTTCGGGGCTACACCTTC. Translating it yields CASSPKLWTGPLRGYTF.

The J gene is TRBJ1-1, the V gene TRBV18; possible D gene TRBD1, 5 bases. This CDR3 has 16 residues. CDR1 KGHSH and CDR2 LQKENI come from the germline V gene. Trimming shortened V by 3 bases and J by 1 base, and 15 bases separated the two germline ends. The CDR3: CASSPGPRQPNTEAFF. In DNA form, the CDR3 reads TGTGCCAGCTCACCGGGGCCCCGACAGCCGAACACTGAAGCTTTCTTT.

This clonotype was seen many times. The chain combines TRBV7-9 with TRBJ2-7; 7 bases agree with TRBD1. The germline V gene has CDR1 SEHNR and CDR2 FQNEAQ (reference sequence). The ends lost 5 bases at V and 8 bases at J; junction bases unmatched: 9. CDR3 size: 13 residues. The CDR3 DNA reads TGTGCCAGCAGCCTCGACAGGGTTTACAAGCAGTACTTC. It yields the protein CASSLDRVYKQYF.

This rearrangement joins TRBV7-2 to TRBJ2-7, with D possibly being TRBD2 (5 bases). The V and J ends lost 4 bases and 7 bases respectively, with 17 bases between them. The CDR3 is 14 residues long. CDR1 and CDR2 from the germline V gene are SGHTA and FQGNSA. DNA for the CDR3: TGTGCCAGCAGCTACCCCTGGGAGCCCACGGAGCAGTACTTC. It translates to CASSYPWEPTEQYF.

The J gene is TRBJ2-5, the V gene TRBV12-3 or TRBV12-4, with 9 bases aligning to TRBD1. This CDR3 region has 16 residues. V was pared by 6 bases and J by 5 bases, with 13 bases of the junction left unmatched. The CDR3 coding sequence is TGTGCCAGCAGCCCGACCGGGACAGGGTTCGTGGAGACCCAGTACTTC. Residues: CASSPTGTGFVETQYF.

Many counts were recorded for this clonotype. The genes are TRBV12-3 or TRBV12-4 and TRBJ1-2; weak D call: TRBD1 (5 bases). This CDR3 contains 12 residues. V lost 4 bases, J lost 4 bases, and 7 bases lay in between. The CDR3 DNA is TGTGCCAGCAGTTATGACAGCTATGGCTACACCTTC. Protein sequence: CASSYDSYGYTF.

In its sample, this clonotype was seen many times. The rearrangement links TRBV30 to TRBJ1-5, with a tentative D call TRBD1 (6 bases). CDR3 length: 12 residues. V shed 7 bases and J shed 4 bases, with 11 bases lying between them. Germline loops: CDR1 GTSNPN, CDR2 SVGIG (reference sequence). CDR3 coding DNA: TGTGCCTTCCGCCAGGGGAATCAGCCCCAGCATTTT. The encoded protein is CAFRQGNQPQHF.

The CDR3 region has the DNA TGCAGTGGCACCTGGGACAGAACCTACGAGCAGTACTTC. Amino acid sequence: CSGTWDRTYEQYF. The genes are TRBV20-1 and TRBJ2-7; 7 bases align to TRBD1. Germline CDR1 reads DFQATT; CDR2 reads SNEGSKA (reference sequence). The CDR3 has 13 amino acids. J was trimmed by 2 bases and V by 7 bases; bases with no gene match: 8.

At least ten counts were recorded for this clonotype. This chain links TRBV12-3 or TRBV12-4 with TRBJ2-7, with a weak D call TRBD1 (6 bases). The CDR3 length is 13 residues. V gave up 6 bases and J gave up 0 bases, with 9 bases separating them. CDR3 coding DNA: TGTGCCAGCAGGGACAGAAACTCCTACGAGCAGTACTTC. It codes for CASRDRNSYEQYF.

This clonotype was observed at least ten times. The CDR3 nucleotides read TGTGCCAGTAGTATCTTCGGTACGAACACCGGGGAGCTGTTTTTT. It translates to CASSIFGTNTGELFF. J is TRBJ2-2 and V is TRBV19, with D unresolved. The V end was cut by 3 bases, the J end by 0 bases, with 8 bases between. In germline, CDR1 is LNHDA, CDR2 SQIVND (reference sequence). The CDR3 runs to 15 residues.